Following are 22 T cell receptor beta chains from one sample sequenced in a study of sequential checkpoint blockade in melanoma. The repertoire was sequenced with immunoSEQ multiplex PCR; TCRdb's copy has only in-frame clones and lacks some. The sample has about 40,000 clones, 80% to 90% seen once. As to treatment: randomized to nivolumab then ipilimumab (arm A) or the reverse (arm B). The source material was CD8+ T cells sorted from blood (inferred from file names), sampled from a patient given nivolumab and ipilimumab in sequence. The receptors shown here come from a human donor with melanoma.

The V gene is TRBV7-3, the J gene TRBJ1-2; 10 bases agree with TRBD1. Trimming cost V 2 bases and J 4 bases; bases outside gene matches: 10. The germline V gene has CDR1 SGHTA and CDR2 FQGTGA. CDR3 length: 17 amino acids. The CDR3 is CASSLLGTGDPAYGYTF. In nucleotides, the CDR3 is TGTGCCAGCAGCTTATTAGGGACAGGGGACCCGGCCTATGGCTACACCTTC. Based on the CDR3 plus reference TRBV7-3 and TRBJ1-2, the full variable domain is GAGVSQTPSNKVTEKGKYVELRCDPISGHTALYWYRQSLGQGPEFLIYFQGTGAADDSGLPNDRFFAVRPEGSVSTLKIQRTERGDSAVYLCASSLLGTGDPAYGYTFGSGTRLTVV.

Here the CDR3 DNA reads TGTGCCAGCAGGGAGGGAACCGGGACCCCGGCCTACGAGCAGTACTTC. Translated: CASREGTGTPAYEQYF. The rearrangement links TRBV7-6 to TRBJ2-5; D is possibly TRBD2 (6 bases). The last part of the DNA fits TRBJ2-7 better; the J call may be wrong. CDR3 length equals 16 residues. CDR1 and CDR2 from the germline V gene are SGHVS and FNYEAQ.

The V gene is TRBV4-1, the J gene TRBJ1-2; 10 nucleotides match TRBD1. CDR1 is MGHRA and CDR2 is YSYEKL in the germline V gene. The length of the CDR3 is 18 residues. J gave up 3 bases and V 2 bases, and 12 bases lay outside the gene matches. The CDR3 loop is CASSQLSDRDRGYYGYTF. DNA of the CDR3: TGCGCCAGCAGCCAACTGAGTGACCGGGACAGGGGCTACTATGGCTACACCTTC.

The chain has TRBV28 and TRBJ2-1, with TRBD1 identical over 7 bases. Trimming removed 7 bases from V and 4 bases from J; junction bases left unmatched: 7. Looked up from germline, CDR1 is MDHEN and CDR2 is SYDVKM. The CDR3 sequence is 14 residues long. The DNA of the CDR3 is TGTGCCAGCACCTCACCGACAGGGTACAATGAGCAGTTCTTC. Translation gives CASTSPTGYNEQFF.

The gene calls are TRBV14 and TRBJ2-1; 14 nucleotides agree with TRBD2. V trimming: 3 bases; J trimming: 15 bases; junction bases outside the gene matches: 10. The CDR3 runs 15 residues. Germline V gene lookup returns CDR1 SGHDN and CDR2 FVKESK. CDR3 region: CASSQEGLAGAPWFF. Here the CDR3 DNA reads TGTGCCAGCAGCCAGGAGGGACTAGCGGGAGCCCCTTGGTTCTTC.

The gene calls are TRBV9 and TRBJ1-6; possibly TRBD1 for D (5 bases). Looked up from germline, CDR1 is SGDLS and CDR2 is YYNGEE. This CDR3 contains 14 residues. V lost 4 bases to trimming and J lost 10 bases, with 15 bases between them. In DNA form, the CDR3 reads TGTGCCAGCAGCCTCCGGGGGTACGGATCACCCCTCCACTTT. Translated: CASSLRGYGSPLHF.

This clone occurred once. V is TRBV6-5 and J is TRBJ2-1; 7 bases are shared with TRBD1. The V gene's germline CDR1 is MNHEY and CDR2 SVGAGI. V gave up 4 bases and J gave up 4 bases; unmatched junction bases: 4. This CDR3 region has 14 residues. CDR3 loop: CASSLGGAYNEQFF. CDR3 coding DNA: TGTGCCAGCAGTTTAGGGGGCGCGTACAATGAGCAGTTCTTC.

V and J are TRBV9 and TRBJ2-3; 9 bases are shared with TRBD2. Trimming cost V 3 bases and J 4 bases; bases outside gene matches: 9. Per germline, CDR1 SGDLS and CDR2 YYNGEE. CDR3 size: 16 residues. The CDR3 here is CASSGRRAGGPDTQYF. Written as DNA, the CDR3 is TGTGCCAGCAGCGGGAGAAGAGCGGGGGGACCAGATACGCAGTATTTT.

V gene TRBV28 combines with J gene TRBJ2-5; D is perhaps TRBD1 (6 bases). The CDR3 is 13 residues long. The germline V and J ends were trimmed by 7 bases and 4 bases, with 13 bases remaining between them. CDR1 and CDR2 (germline): MDHEN, SYDVKM. CDR3 coding DNA: TGTGCCAGCACCTTTAGGGGGAGAGAGACCCAGTACTTC. Amino acids: CASTFRGRETQYF.

V and J are TRBV5-1 and TRBJ1-1, with D unresolved. CDR3 size: 11 residues. Looked up from germline, CDR1 is SGHRS and CDR2 is YFSETQ. V lost 0 bases and J 7 bases, leaving 4 bases between the germline ends. CDR3 DNA sequence: TGCGCCAGCAGCTTGGGAGGTGAAGCTTTCTTT. Protein sequence: CASSLGGEAFF.

The genes are TRBV6-1 and TRBJ1-4; D is perhaps TRBD1 (6 bases). Trimming removed 4 bases at V and 1 base at J, with 13 bases between. This CDR3 region has 16 residues. The germline CDR1 and CDR2 sequences are MNHNS and SASEGT. The DNA of the CDR3 is TGTGCCAGCAGTGGCCGGGACATGGAAACTAATGAAAAACTGTTTTTT. Translated: CASSGRDMETNEKLFF.

The chain uses TRBV10-3 and TRBJ2-2; 13 bases are shared with TRBD2. From germline, CDR1 is ENHRY and CDR2 SYGVKD. The CDR3 is 15 amino acids. The V gene end was trimmed by 6 bases and the J gene end by 6 bases; junction bases not matched to a gene: 4. The CDR3, as DNA: TGTGCCATCAGCGGACTAGCGGGAGTGGCCGGGGAGCTGTTTTTT. It encodes CAISGLAGVAGELFF.

This chain uses TRBV7-9 with TRBJ2-1, with TRBD2 matching 14 bases. In germline, CDR1 is SEHNR, CDR2 FQNEAQ (reference sequence). The CDR3 runs 17 residues. Trimming cost V 5 bases and J 6 bases; bases outside gene matches: 9. The CDR3 loop is CASSITRLAGGSNEQFF. CDR3 DNA sequence: TGTGCCAGCAGCATCACGAGACTAGCGGGAGGGAGCAATGAGCAGTTCTTC.

This chain links TRBV9 with TRBJ2-7; TRBD2 matches at 7 bases. J gave up 2 bases and V 1 base, and 6 bases lay outside the gene matches. Germline V lookup: CDR1 SGDLS, CDR2 YYNGEE. This CDR3 comprises 15 residues. This CDR3 reads CASSVLASGTYEQYF. The CDR3 DNA is TGTGCCAGCAGCGTACTGGCTAGCGGAACCTACGAGCAGTACTTC.

This chain links TRBV9 with TRBJ2-6, with D possibly being TRBD1 (5 bases). CDR3 size: 16 residues. The V gene lost 0 bases and the J gene lost 1 base, with 8 bases spanning the gap. Germline values: CDR1 SGDLS, CDR2 YYNGEE. CDR3 sequence: CASSVGAGSGANVLTF. For the CDR3, the DNA is TGTGCCAGCAGCGTAGGGGCAGGGTCTGGGGCCAACGTCCTGACTTTC.

The rearrangement joins TRBV5-1 to TRBJ2-2, with TRBD1 matching 11 bases. The CDR3 runs 15 residues. The junction had 4 bases not matched to a gene; V was cut back by 4 bases and J by 5 bases. Germline CDR1 SGHRS, CDR2 YFSETQ. The CDR3 sequence is CASSRTGGLTGELFF. In nucleotides, the CDR3 is TGCGCCAGCAGCAGGACAGGGGGCCTTACCGGGGAGCTGTTTTTT.

By share, this clone counts as medium-sized. The DNA of the CDR3 is TGTGCCAGCAGTCAGCGGGAGGGCCGCAACGAGCAGTACTTC. It encodes CASSQREGRNEQYF. This chain connects TRBV28 to TRBJ2-7, with 10 bases matching TRBD2. The V and J ends lost 5 bases and 5 bases, in that order; junction bases with no gene match: 6. The CDR3 contains 14 residues. Germline V CDR1 and CDR2: MDHEN, SYDVKM.

A note on this clone: One end of the junction fails to match germline, which may point to a read error. J is TRBJ2-2 and V is TRBV7-7; a possible D gene is TRBD1 (6 bases). Germline lookup yields CDR1 SSHAT and CDR2 FNYEAQ (reference sequence). The CDR3 loop spans 15 amino acids. This chain's CDR3 is CASSPGTPNTGELFF. CDR3 DNA: TGTGCTAGCAGTCCCGGGACACCAAACACCGGGGAGCTGTTTTTT.

This clone was recorded once. In DNA form, the CDR3 reads TGTGCCAGCAGCGTAGGACCAACAGGGAACCAGCCCCAGCATTTT. It codes for CASSVGPTGNQPQHF. The V gene is TRBV9, the J gene TRBJ1-5, with D perhaps TRBD1 (6 bases). The CDR3 spans 15 residues. The germline V gene has CDR1 SGDLS and CDR2 YYNGEE. The V end lost 0 bases, the J end lost 7 bases, and 14 bases lay between the germline ends.

This chain connects TRBV10-2 to TRBJ2-7; TRBD2 might be the D (6 bases). This CDR3 spans 14 amino acids. In germline, CDR1 is WSHSY, CDR2 SAAADI. Trimming shortened V by 3 bases and J by 6 bases, and 15 bases separated the two germline ends. The CDR3 is CASSEARRVSEQYV. In DNA form, the CDR3 reads TGCGCCAGCAGTGAAGCGCGGAGGGTATCCGAGCAGTACGTC.

The gene calls are TRBV2 and TRBJ1-2; D is possibly TRBD1 (6 bases). V was trimmed by 3 bases and J by 13 bases, leaving 15 bases between them. The CDR3 is 12 residues long. Germline CDR1 is SNHLY and CDR2 is FYNNEI. CDR3 sequence reads: CASSEGAGVVTF. The CDR3 nucleotides are TGTGCCAGCAGTGAGGGGGCGGGGGTTGTCACCTTC.

V gene TRBV2 combines with J gene TRBJ2-1; TRBD2 matches 14 bases. This CDR3 is 15 amino acids long. CDR1 is SNHLY and CDR2 is FYNNEI in the germline V gene. V was pared by 3 bases and J by 9 bases, with 4 bases of the junction left unmatched. The CDR3 sequence: CASSETSGRVSEQFF. CDR3 sequence (DNA): TGTGCCAGCAGTGAGACTAGCGGGAGGGTAAGTGAGCAGTTCTTC.